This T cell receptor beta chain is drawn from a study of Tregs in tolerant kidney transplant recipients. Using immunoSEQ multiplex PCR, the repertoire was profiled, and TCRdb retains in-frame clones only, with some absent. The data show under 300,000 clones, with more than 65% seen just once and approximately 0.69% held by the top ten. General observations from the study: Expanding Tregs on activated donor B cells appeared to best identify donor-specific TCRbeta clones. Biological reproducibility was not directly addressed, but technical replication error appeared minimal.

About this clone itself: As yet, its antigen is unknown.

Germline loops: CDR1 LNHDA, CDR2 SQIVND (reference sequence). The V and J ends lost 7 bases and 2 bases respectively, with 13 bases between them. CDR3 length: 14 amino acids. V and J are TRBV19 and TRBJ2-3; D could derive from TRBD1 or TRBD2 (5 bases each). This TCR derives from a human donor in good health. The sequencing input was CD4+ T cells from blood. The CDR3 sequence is CASKRGGDTDTQYF. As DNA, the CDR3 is TGTGCCAGTAAACGTGGGGGTGACACAGATACGCAGTATTTT.